The 29 T cell receptor beta chains listed next were all sequenced from one sample in a study of T cell repertoires in ileal Crohn's disease. Here immunoSEQ multiplex PCR was the method, and the copy in TCRdb shows in-frame clones only, minus some. This sample yields around 8,000 clones, of which almost 85% are seen a single time; roughly 9.6% belongs to the top ten. Time point described: inflamed ileum from the surgical specimen. The sample taken for sequencing was ileal tissue. All receptors derive from an adult with Crohn's disease.

The CDR3 is CASSLQGPEAFF. Here the CDR3 DNA reads TGTGCCAGCAGTTTACAGGGTCCTGAAGCTTTCTTT. The chain couples TRBV7-9 to TRBJ1-1; tentatively, D is TRBD1 (6 bases). The CDR3 has 12 residues. Deletions cut 6 bases from V and 6 bases from J, with 11 bases between. Germline lookup yields CDR1 SEHNR and CDR2 FQNEAQ (reference sequence). Variable domain in full (rest from reference TRBV7-9 and TRBJ1-1): DTGVSQNPRHKITKRGQNVTFRCDPISEHNRLYWYRQTLGQGPEFLTYFQNEAQLEKSRLLSDRFSAERPKGSFSTLEIQRTEQGDSAMYLCASSLQGPEAFFGQGTRLTVV.

This clone occurred a few times. The chain combines TRBV25-1 with TRBJ2-5; a possible D gene is TRBD2 (6 bases). CDR3 length equals 12 residues. V lost 4 bases, J lost 7 bases, and 10 bases lay in between. Germline V gene lookup returns CDR1 MGHDK and CDR2 SYGVNS. CDR3 bases: TGTGCCAGCAGTGGTAGCGGAACGACCCAGTACTTC. It encodes CASSGSGTTQYF.

V usage is TRBV9 and J usage is TRBJ1-2, with D possibly being TRBD1 (5 bases). Germline CDR1 is SGDLS and CDR2 is YYNGEE. The CDR3 contains 16 residues. V was shortened by 0 bases and J by 0 bases, with 12 bases between the two germline ends. The DNA for the CDR3 is TGTGCCAGCAGCGTAGACGGGACGGCAGCTAACTATGGCTACACCTTC. It specifies CASSVDGTAANYGYTF.

Here the CDR3 reads CASSLSLAGGETQYF. The CDR3 nucleotides read TGTGCCAGCAGTTTATCCCTAGCGGGAGGGGAGACCCAGTACTTC. This sequence joins TRBV27 and TRBJ2-5; 12 bases line up with TRBD2. In germline, CDR1 is MNHEY, CDR2 SMNVEV (reference sequence). CDR3 length: 15 amino acids. Unmatched junction bases numbered 1, after V lost 0 bases and J lost 5 bases.

The chain combines TRBV7-9 with TRBJ2-3, with TRBD2 identical over 12 bases. Per germline, CDR1 SEHNR and CDR2 FQNEAQ (reference sequence). The CDR3 runs to 16 residues. Trimming at V came to 5 bases and at J to 10 bases, leaving 13 bases not matched to a gene. CDR3 DNA sequence: TGTGCCAGCAGCATCAGACTAGCGGGAGTCTCCCATGCGCAGTATTTT. This encodes CASSIRLAGVSHAQYF.

The chain has TRBV11-1 and TRBJ2-7; 7 nucleotides align to TRBD1. The CDR3 consists of 16 residues. CDR1 is SGHAT and CDR2 is FQDESV in the germline V gene (reference sequence). The V gene end was trimmed by 1 base and the J gene end by 9 bases; junction bases not matched to a gene: 15. The CDR3 here is CASSLVSGPEGGVQYF. The CDR3 DNA follows: TGTGCCAGCAGCTTAGTCTCCGGACCAGAAGGGGGCGTGCAGTACTTC.

The V and J genes are TRBV29-1 and TRBJ2-5; 9 positions match TRBD2. The ends lost 3 bases at V and 5 bases at J; junction bases unmatched: 4. The CDR3 length is 13 residues. CDR1 is SQVTM and CDR2 is ANQGSEA in the germline V gene. CDR3 nucleotide sequence: TGCAGCGTTGACGGACTAGCGCCGGAGACCCAGTACTTC. Encoded protein: CSVDGLAPETQYF.

The V and J genes are TRBV5-6 and TRBJ2-6; 8 bases match TRBD1. V shed 6 bases, J shed 1 base, and the junction held 12 bases outside the gene matches. This CDR3 is built from 18 residues. Germline V gene data show CDR1 as SGHDT and CDR2 as YYEEEE. CDR3 sequence (DNA): TGTGCCAGCAACCCGCCTGGACAGGGATTATCTGGGGCCAACGTCCTGACTTTC. Protein sequence: CASNPPGQGLSGANVLTF.

J is TRBJ2-1 and V is TRBV9; 10 bases match TRBD2. Germline CDR1 SGDLS, CDR2 YYNGEE. V lost 0 bases and J lost 7; bases outside the gene matches: 13. There are 18 residues in the CDR3. The CDR3 loop is CASSVAVSGGPVGNEQFF. The CDR3, as DNA: TGTGCCAGCAGCGTAGCGGTTAGCGGGGGGCCCGTCGGAAATGAGCAGTTCTTC.

This chain links TRBV7-8 with TRBJ2-7; D possibly matches TRBD1 or TRBD2 (5 bases each). Germline V gives CDR1 SGHVS, CDR2 FQNEAQ. The CDR3 length is 15 residues. The V end lost 2 bases, the J end lost 1 base, and 12 bases lay between the germline ends. The CDR3 reads CASSLYRGPSYEQYF. Written as DNA, the CDR3 is TGTGCCAGCAGCTTATATCGGGGCCCGTCCTACGAGCAGTACTTC.

The rearrangement joins TRBV7-2 to TRBJ1-2; D remains ambiguous. The CDR3 length is 13 residues. Trimming left V 4 bases short and J 7 bases short, with 13 bases between. CDR1 and CDR2 from the germline V gene are SGHTA and FQGNSA. CDR3 residues: CASSSQRGSGYTF. The CDR3 DNA reads as TGTGCCAGCAGCTCCCAGCGAGGGAGTGGCTACACCTTC.

The chain uses TRBV5-6 and TRBJ1-2, with no clear D. Germline values: CDR1 SGHDT, CDR2 YYEEEE. The V end lost 3 bases, the J end lost 4 bases, and 10 bases lay between the germline ends. The CDR3 is 13 amino acids. The CDR3 sequence is CASSSQSFYGYTF. Here the CDR3 DNA reads TGTGCCAGCAGCTCACAGTCCTTCTATGGCTACACCTTC.

V gene TRBV4-1 combines with J gene TRBJ1-5; D gene ambiguous. The germline V gene encodes CDR1 MGHRA and CDR2 YSYEKL. There are 16 residues in the CDR3. V lost 0 bases and J 8 bases, leaving 17 bases between the germline ends. The CDR3 DNA reads TGCGCCAGCAGCCAAGAATGGGTGGGGTCGGTTGAGCCCCAGCATTTT. This encodes CASSQEWVGSVEPQHF.

The V call is TRBV19, the J call TRBJ2-7, with 8 bases identical to TRBD2. Germline trimming cut 1 base from V and 3 bases from J; bases unmatched to any gene: 5. The CDR3 totals 15 residues. The germline V gene has CDR1 LNHDA and CDR2 SQIVND (reference sequence). The CDR3: CASSIVLAGIYEQYF. CDR3 in DNA: TGTGCCAGTAGTATAGTCTTAGCGGGGATCTACGAGCAGTACTTC.

V usage is TRBV4-1 and J usage is TRBJ2-7, with no clear D. The CDR3 is made up of 15 amino acids. V gave up 4 bases and J gave up 0 bases, with 13 bases separating them. CDR1 MGHRA and CDR2 YSYEKL come from the germline V gene. The CDR3, as DNA: TGCGCCAGCAGCCTCGTGACCGATAGCTCCTACGAGCAGTACTTC. Translated: CASSLVTDSSYEQYF.

This clone was recorded only once. The rearrangement joins TRBV18 to TRBJ1-1, with 8 bases aligning to TRBD1. The CDR3 is 14 amino acids. V was pared by 6 bases and J by 5 bases, with 8 bases of the junction left unmatched. Germline assignment: CDR1 KGHSH and CDR2 LQKENI. The CDR3 nucleotides read TGTGCCAGCTCCCCTCTGACAGGGGAGACTGAAGCTTTCTTT. Its translation: CASSPLTGETEAFF.

This rearrangement joins TRBV2 to TRBJ2-3, with D possibly being TRBD1 (5 bases). This CDR3 spans 14 amino acids. Deletions cut 7 bases from V and 4 bases from J, with 15 bases between. Germline CDR1 is SNHLY and CDR2 is FYNNEI. CDR3 sequence: CASNQGSVADTQYF. The CDR3 DNA follows: TGTGCCAGCAATCAGGGTTCAGTAGCAGATACGCAGTATTTT.

The chain recombines TRBV18 with TRBJ1-1; D call uncertain. The CDR3 has 14 amino acids. V lost 2 bases and J lost 1, with 8 bases in between. Germline V CDR1 and CDR2: KGHSH, LQKENI. The CDR3 nucleotides are TGTGCCAGCTCACCAGTTGACGAGAACACTGAAGCTTTCTTT. Encoded protein: CASSPVDENTEAFF.

The V and J genes are TRBV11-3 and TRBJ2-3; the D is unclear. The CDR3 covers 14 residues. Germline loops: CDR1 SGHNT, CDR2 YENEEA. V lost 1 base to trimming and J lost 0 bases, with 5 bases between them. The chain's CDR3 is CASSLGQSTDTQYF. CDR3 sequence (DNA): TGTGCCAGCAGCTTAGGGCAGAGCACAGATACGCAGTATTTT.

This clone was detected a few times. The chain couples TRBV6-1 to TRBJ1-1, with a tentative D call TRBD1 (5 bases). CDR3 length: 15 residues. Germline V lookup: CDR1 MNHNS, CDR2 SASEGT. The ends were cut back, 6 bases at V and 5 bases at J, with 19 bases in the middle. CDR3 coding DNA: TGTGCCAGCAGCCCTAGGGGAGGGCATGAAACTGAAGCTTTCTTT. Translating it yields CASSPRGGHETEAFF.

The chain joins TRBV19 to TRBJ2-7; 7 nucleotides match TRBD1. The J segment lost 2 bases and the V segment lost 1 base, leaving 5 bases of the junction unmatched. The germline gives CDR1 LNHDA, CDR2 SQIVND (reference sequence). The CDR3 totals 15 residues. CDR3 region: CASSIVGTEAYEQYF. CDR3 bases: TGTGCCAGTAGTATAGTAGGGACAGAGGCCTACGAGCAGTACTTC.

This clone is a singleton in its sample. The V call is TRBV7-9, the J call TRBJ2-3, with TRBD2 identical over 12 bases. The germline V gene has CDR1 SEHNR and CDR2 FQNEAQ (reference sequence). This CDR3 has 14 residues. V gave up 5 bases and J gave up 5 bases; unmatched junction bases: 2. Here the CDR3 DNA reads TGTGCCAGCAGCCCTAGCGGGGGGGGAGATACGCAGTATTTT. Translation: CASSPSGGGDTQYF.

This clone appeared once. The V gene is TRBV11-3, the J gene TRBJ2-5; D possibly corresponds to TRBD1 (6 bases). The germline V gene has CDR1 SGHNT and CDR2 YENEEA. CDR3 length: 15 residues. Trimming removed 5 bases at V and 4 bases at J, with 17 bases between. The CDR3 DNA is TGTGCCAGCAGCGCCGGACAGAACGCCCTAGAGACCCAGTACTTC. Protein product: CASSAGQNALETQYF.

V is TRBV7-8 and J is TRBJ1-5; D is unresolved. The CDR3 runs to 13 residues. In germline, CDR1 is SGHVS, CDR2 FQNEAQ. V shed 4 bases and J shed 9 bases, with 13 bases lying between them. CDR3 nucleotides: TGTGCCAGCAGCTCCCTGGCTCCGTCGCCCCAGCATTTT. Translated: CASSSLAPSPQHF.

The genes are TRBV5-1 and TRBJ2-1; perhaps D is TRBD1 or TRBD2 (5 bases each). The V and J ends lost 4 bases and 12 bases respectively, with 17 bases between them. The germline V gene encodes CDR1 SGHRS and CDR2 YFSETQ. The length of the CDR3 is 13 residues. The CDR3 sequence is CASSRTGDHGQFF. The CDR3 region has the DNA TGCGCCAGCAGCCGAACCGGGGACCATGGGCAGTTCTTC.

The chain carries TRBV11-3 and TRBJ2-7, with D tentatively TRBD1 (6 bases). CDR3 length: 14 residues. Trimming cost V 3 bases and J 4 bases, with 13 bases left between them. From germline, CDR1 is SGHNT and CDR2 YENEEA. In nucleotides, the CDR3 is TGTGCCAGCAGCTTCGTACAACAGGGATACGAGCAGTACTTC. Encoded protein: CASSFVQQGYEQYF.

This chain uses TRBV29-1 with TRBJ1-4, with 7 bases aligning to TRBD1. The length of the CDR3 is 12 residues. The V gene's germline CDR1 is SQVTM and CDR2 ANQGSEA. V lost 6 bases, J lost 11 bases, and 9 bases stayed unmatched. CDR3 in amino acids: CSVLTGPSKLFF. Written as DNA, the CDR3 is TGCAGCGTGTTGACAGGGCCCTCGAAACTGTTTTTT.

The V call is TRBV5-4, the J call TRBJ1-4, with 10 bases aligning to TRBD1. CDR3 length equals 16 residues. Trimming cost V 2 bases and J 4 bases; bases outside gene matches: 5. CDR1 is SGHNT and CDR2 is YYREEE in the germline V gene (reference sequence). The CDR3: CASSFYRDRGNEKLFF. The CDR3, as DNA: TGTGCCAGCAGCTTCTACCGGGACAGGGGTAATGAAAAACTGTTTTTT.

This chain links TRBV19 with TRBJ2-3; 8 nucleotides agree with TRBD1. CDR3 length: 15 amino acids. Germline V gives CDR1 LNHDA, CDR2 SQIVND (reference sequence). V lost 1 base to trimming and J lost 5 bases; unmatched junction nucleotides: 5. DNA of the CDR3: TGTGCCAGTAGTATAGGGACAGGGTTGGAAGATACGCAGTATTTT. Amino acid sequence: CASSIGTGLEDTQYF.